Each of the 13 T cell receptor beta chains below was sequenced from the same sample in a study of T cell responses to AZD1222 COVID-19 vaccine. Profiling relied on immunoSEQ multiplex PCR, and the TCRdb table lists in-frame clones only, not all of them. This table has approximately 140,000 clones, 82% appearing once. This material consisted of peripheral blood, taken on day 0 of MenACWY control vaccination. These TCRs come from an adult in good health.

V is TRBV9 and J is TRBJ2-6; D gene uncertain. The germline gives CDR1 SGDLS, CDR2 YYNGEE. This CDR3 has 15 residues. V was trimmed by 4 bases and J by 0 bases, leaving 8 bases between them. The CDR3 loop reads CASSSWNSGANVLTF. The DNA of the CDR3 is TGTGCCAGCAGCTCCTGGAACTCTGGGGCCAACGTCCTGACTTTC.

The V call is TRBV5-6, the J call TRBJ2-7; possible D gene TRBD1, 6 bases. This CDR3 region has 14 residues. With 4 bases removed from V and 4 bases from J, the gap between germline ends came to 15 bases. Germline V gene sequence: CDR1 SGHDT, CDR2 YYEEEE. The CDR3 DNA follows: TGTGCCAGCAGCGGGGCAGGGGCGGCATACGAGCAGTACGTC. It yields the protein CASSGAGAAYEQYV.

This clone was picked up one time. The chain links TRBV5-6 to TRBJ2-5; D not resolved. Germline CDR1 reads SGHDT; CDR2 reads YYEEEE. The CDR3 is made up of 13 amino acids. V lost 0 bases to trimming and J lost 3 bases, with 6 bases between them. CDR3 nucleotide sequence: TGTGCCAGCAGCTTGGGTGCAGAAGAGACCCAGTACTTC. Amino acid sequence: CASSLGAEETQYF.

The CDR3 bases are TGTGCCAGCAGAGACGGGACAGCGACCTATCAGCCCCAGCATTTT. Its translation is CASRDGTATYQPQHF. This rearrangement joins TRBV6-5 to TRBJ1-5; 7 bases are a match to TRBD1. Unmatched junction bases numbered 10, after V lost 6 bases and J lost 5 bases. Germline-derived CDR1 and CDR2 are MNHEY and SVGAGI. The CDR3 is 15 amino acids.

The CDR3 protein is CATRGQGLKPYEQYF. The CDR3 DNA follows: TGTGCCACGCGGGGACAGGGATTAAAACCCTACGAGCAGTACTTC. This chain joins TRBV19 and TRBJ2-7; 9 nucleotides match TRBD1. The CDR3 loop spans 15 amino acids. Germline CDR1 and CDR2: LNHDA and SQIVND (reference sequence). V lost 10 bases and J lost 2; bases outside the gene matches: 12.

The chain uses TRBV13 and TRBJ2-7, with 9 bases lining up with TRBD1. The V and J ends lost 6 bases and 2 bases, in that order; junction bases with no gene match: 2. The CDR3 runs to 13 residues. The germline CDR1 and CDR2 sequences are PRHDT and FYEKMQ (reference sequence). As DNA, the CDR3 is TGTGCCAGCAGACGGACAGGGGCCTACGAGCAGTACTTC. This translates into CASRRTGAYEQYF.

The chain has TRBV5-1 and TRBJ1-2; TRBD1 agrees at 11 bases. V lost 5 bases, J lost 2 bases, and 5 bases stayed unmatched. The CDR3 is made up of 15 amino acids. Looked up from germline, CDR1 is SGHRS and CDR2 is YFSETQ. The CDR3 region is CASSPDRGPNYGYTF. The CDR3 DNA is TGCGCCAGCAGTCCGGACAGGGGGCCAAACTATGGCTACACCTTC.

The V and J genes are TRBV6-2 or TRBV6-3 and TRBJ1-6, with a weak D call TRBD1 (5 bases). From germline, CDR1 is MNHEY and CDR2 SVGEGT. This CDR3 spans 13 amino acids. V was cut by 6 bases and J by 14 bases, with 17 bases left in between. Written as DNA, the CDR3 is TGTGCCAGCAGCCAGCCCCCAGCGGGGGCCCTCCACTTT. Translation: CASSQPPAGALHF.

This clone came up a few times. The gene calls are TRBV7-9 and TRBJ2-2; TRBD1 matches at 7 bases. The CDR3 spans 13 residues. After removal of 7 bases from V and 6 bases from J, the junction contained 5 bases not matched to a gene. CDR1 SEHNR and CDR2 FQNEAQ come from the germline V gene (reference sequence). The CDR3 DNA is TGTGCCAGCACCCTAAGGGGGCCCGGGGAGCTGTTTTTT. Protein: CASTLRGPGELFF. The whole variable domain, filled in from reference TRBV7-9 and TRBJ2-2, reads DTGVSQNPRHKITKRGQNVTFRCDPISEHNRLYWYRQTLGQGPEFLTYFQNEAQLEKSRLLSDRFSAERPKGSFSTLEIQRTEQGDSAMYLCASTLRGPGELFFGEGSRLTVL.

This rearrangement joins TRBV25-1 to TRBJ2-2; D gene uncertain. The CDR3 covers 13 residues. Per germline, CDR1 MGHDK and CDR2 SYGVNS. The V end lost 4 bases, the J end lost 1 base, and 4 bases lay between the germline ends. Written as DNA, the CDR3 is TGTGCCAGCAGTGGACGGAACACCGGGGAGCTGTTTTTT. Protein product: CASSGRNTGELFF.

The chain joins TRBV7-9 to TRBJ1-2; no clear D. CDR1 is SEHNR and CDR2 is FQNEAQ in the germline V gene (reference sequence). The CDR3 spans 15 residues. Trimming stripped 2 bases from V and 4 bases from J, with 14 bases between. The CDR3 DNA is TGTGCCAGCAGCTTACTTGAGGTGACCCTCTATGGCTACACCTTC. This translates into CASSLLEVTLYGYTF.

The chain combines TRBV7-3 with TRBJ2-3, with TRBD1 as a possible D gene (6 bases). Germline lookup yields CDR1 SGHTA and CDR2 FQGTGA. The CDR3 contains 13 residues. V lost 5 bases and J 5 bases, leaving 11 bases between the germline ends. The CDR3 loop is CASSPLGGDTQYF. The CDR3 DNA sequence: TGTGCCAGCAGCCCCCTAGGGGGAGATACGCAGTATTTT.

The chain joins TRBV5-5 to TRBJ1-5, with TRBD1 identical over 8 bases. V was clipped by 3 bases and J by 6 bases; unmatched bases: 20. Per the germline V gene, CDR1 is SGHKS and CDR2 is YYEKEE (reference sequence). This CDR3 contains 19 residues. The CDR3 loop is CASSSTGPGTGIVSQPQHF. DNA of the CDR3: TGTGCCAGCAGCTCGACGGGCCCCGGGACAGGCATTGTTAGTCAGCCCCAGCATTTT.